Shown below are 20 T cell receptor beta chains from a single sample sequenced in a study of blood T cell repertoires in COVID-19. Generated by immunoSEQ multiplex PCR, the TCRdb table keeps only in-frame clones and is missing some. The repertoire has about 87,000 clones, about 85% of them found once; the top ten carry approximately 2.8%. Sequenced sample: peripheral blood. These TCRs come from a woman older than 75 with COVID-19, enrolled during active disease.

This chain links TRBV5-1 with TRBJ1-3, with TRBD1 as a possible D gene (5 bases). This CDR3 has 13 amino acids. Germline V gives CDR1 SGHRS, CDR2 YFSETQ. Trimming left V 4 bases short and J 2 bases short, with 7 bases between. The CDR3 loop is CASSEGAGNTIYF. DNA for the CDR3: TGCGCCAGCAGCGAAGGGGCTGGAAACACCATATATTTT. Looking up the rest from reference TRBV5-1 and TRBJ1-3 gives the full variable domain: KAGVTQTPRYLIKTRGQQVTLSCSPISGHRSVSWYQQTPGQGLQFLFEYFSETQRNKGNFPGRFSGRQFSNSRSEMNVSTLELGDSALYLCASSEGAGNTIYFGEGSWLTVV.

The CDR3 reads CASSIGWSLGNQPQHF. CDR3 DNA: TGTGCCAGTAGTATAGGTTGGAGTTTGGGCAATCAGCCCCAGCATTTT. This chain links TRBV19 with TRBJ1-5; D gene unclear. Trimming took 1 base from V and 2 from J, leaving 12 bases between them. The germline gives CDR1 LNHDA, CDR2 SQIVND (reference sequence). This CDR3 spans 16 amino acids.

The chain has TRBV7-9 and TRBJ1-2; D is unresolved. CDR1 is SEHNR and CDR2 is FQNEAQ in the germline V gene (reference sequence). The CDR3 sequence is 14 residues long. V was clipped by 5 bases and J by 0 bases, with 10 bases between them. CDR3 sequence reads: CASSIKTTNYGYTF. CDR3 coding DNA: TGTGCCAGCAGCATCAAGACAACTAACTATGGCTACACCTTC.

In regard to this clone: At one end the junction does not follow the germline gene, possibly because of a read error. The chain combines TRBV9 with TRBJ2-2, with a possible D match to TRBD2 (6 bases). CDR3 size: 15 residues. Germline V gene data show CDR1 as SGDLS and CDR2 as YYNGEE. The CDR3 loop is CASTSGVGGVRGAVF. The CDR3 bases are TGTGCCAGCACCTCCGGGGTCGGGGGTGTCCGGGGAGCTGTTTTT.

V usage is TRBV27 and J usage is TRBJ2-7; tentatively, D is TRBD1 (6 bases). V shed 6 bases and J shed 2 bases, with 14 bases lying between them. This CDR3 has 14 residues. CDR1 and CDR2 (germline): MNHEY, SMNVEV (reference sequence). CDR3 coding DNA: TGTGCCAGCAGCTACCGTGACAGGACCTACGAGCAGTACTTC. Translation gives CASSYRDRTYEQYF.

The chain joins TRBV6-5 to TRBJ1-3, with D possibly TRBD1 on 6 matching bases. Germline assignment: CDR1 MNHEY and CDR2 SVGAGI. The CDR3 covers 13 residues. V was cut by 10 bases and J by 7 bases, with 17 bases left in between. Here the CDR3 DNA reads TGTGCCACTGACAGGATTTTGGCGAACACCATATATTTT. It encodes CATDRILANTIYF.

The rearrangement links TRBV5-3 to TRBJ2-7; possibly TRBD2 for D (7 bases). TRBV5-3 counts as an open reading frame of uncertain function. The CDR3 has 18 residues. V was shortened by 0 bases and J by 3 bases, with 22 bases between the two germline ends. CDR3 coding DNA: TGTGCCAGAAGCTTGGGTGACAGGACCCTAGCGGACCACTACGAGCAGTACTTC. This sequence encodes CARSLGDRTLADHYEQYF.

This clone was seen a single time. V and J are TRBV5-1 and TRBJ2-5, with D possibly TRBD2 on 5 matching bases. Trimming pared 0 bases from V and 4 bases from J, leaving 10 bases between. Germline V gives CDR1 SGHRS, CDR2 YFSETQ. The CDR3 length is 14 residues. The CDR3 protein is CASSLALAGETQYF. The CDR3 region has the DNA TGCGCCAGCAGCTTGGCGCTAGCAGGAGAGACCCAGTACTTC.

V usage is TRBV7-2 and J usage is TRBJ2-2; 8 positions agree with TRBD2. The V gene end was trimmed by 0 bases and the J gene end by 5 bases; junction bases not matched to a gene: 11. The CDR3 length is 18 residues. The germline V gene encodes CDR1 SGHTA and CDR2 FQGNSA. The CDR3 region has the DNA TGTGCCAGCAGCTTAGCGATGGGTGGGACTAGAGCTACCGGGGAGCTGTTTTTT. Amino acids: CASSLAMGGTRATGELFF.

This chain uses TRBV4-3 with TRBJ1-1; D remains unclear. V dropped 1 base and J dropped 2 bases, with 5 bases sitting between them. Germline CDR1 and CDR2: LGHNA and YSLEER. This CDR3 has 13 residues. The CDR3 region is CASSQVSNTEAFF. For the CDR3, the DNA is TGCGCCAGCAGCCAAGTTTCTAACACTGAAGCTTTCTTT.

This clone was detected ten times or more. V usage is TRBV4-1 and J usage is TRBJ1-5, with 7 bases lining up with TRBD1. CDR3 length: 14 residues. V was pared by 4 bases and J by 2 bases, with 2 bases of the junction left unmatched. The germline CDR1 and CDR2 sequences are MGHRA and YSYEKL. The CDR3 spells CASSLGTGNQPQHF. The CDR3 coding sequence is TGCGCCAGCAGCCTCGGGACAGGCAATCAGCCCCAGCATTTT.

V usage is TRBV25-1 and J usage is TRBJ2-5, with 9 bases fitting TRBD1. Germline V CDR1 and CDR2: MGHDK, SYGVNS. J lost 5 bases, V lost 4 bases, and 11 bases had no gene match. This CDR3 comprises 16 residues. The CDR3 loop reads CASSVDSGQGVETQYF. The CDR3 coding sequence is TGTGCCAGCAGTGTGGATTCGGGACAGGGAGTGGAGACCCAGTACTTC.

The rearrangement uses TRBV7-3 and TRBJ2-3; 10 bases fit TRBD2. The junction had 2 bases not matched to a gene; V was cut back by 4 bases and J by 1 base. This CDR3 has 15 amino acids. Germline CDR1 reads SGHTA; CDR2 reads FQGTGA. CDR3 in DNA: TGTGCCAGCAGCTCCCTAGCGGGAGGCACAGATACGCAGTATTTT. It is translated as CASSSLAGGTDTQYF.

CDR3 nucleotide sequence: TGTGCCAGCAGCGATACTAGATTGGGACTCGGACAAGAGACCCAGTACTTC. This translates into CASSDTRLGLGQETQYF. The chain has TRBV9 and TRBJ2-5, with D tentatively TRBD2 (6 bases). Deletions cut 3 bases from V and 2 bases from J, with 20 bases between. The CDR3 consists of 17 residues. CDR1 SGDLS and CDR2 YYNGEE come from the germline V gene.

V and J are TRBV2 and TRBJ1-1, with D perhaps TRBD1 (5 bases). Trimming took off 4 bases at V and 10 bases at J, with 13 bases between the two ends. This CDR3 is built from 12 residues. Germline V lookup: CDR1 SNHLY, CDR2 FYNNEI. Written as DNA, the CDR3 is TGTGCCAGCAGTGTTGTAACCGGGGGAGCTTTCTTT. Translating gives CASSVVTGGAFF.

DNA for the CDR3: TGTGCCTGGAGTGTACCGCAGGGGAGGGCTGGCTACACCTTC. It translates to CAWSVPQGRAGYTF. The chain uses TRBV30 and TRBJ1-2, with a possible D match to TRBD1 (6 bases). The germline V gene encodes CDR1 GTSNPN and CDR2 SVGIG (reference sequence). V lost 0 bases and J 7 bases, leaving 15 bases between the germline ends. This CDR3 comprises 14 residues.

The chain links TRBV15 to TRBJ1-1; 7 bases align to TRBD1. CDR1 and CDR2 from the germline V gene are LNHNV and YYDKDF (reference sequence). Germline trimming cut 5 bases from V and 4 bases from J; bases unmatched to any gene: 4. This CDR3 spans 13 amino acids. The CDR3 DNA reads TGTGCCACCAGCCAGGGGGTTCTCACTGAAGCTTTCTTT. Translation gives CATSQGVLTEAFF. Using reference TRBV15 and TRBJ1-1 for the parts outside the CDR3, the full variable domain is DAMVIQNPRYQVTQFGKPVTLSCSQTLNHNVMYWYQQKSSQAPKLLFHYYDKDFNNEADTPDNFQSRRPNTSFCFLDIRSPGLGDTAMYLCATSQGVLTEAFFGQGTRLTVV.

The gene calls are TRBV5-1 and TRBJ2-5, with TRBD1 identical over 9 bases. Germline V gene sequence: CDR1 SGHRS, CDR2 YFSETQ. Germline trimming cut 1 base from V and 5 bases from J; bases unmatched to any gene: 3. The CDR3 is made up of 14 amino acids. The CDR3 reads CASSLTGGEETQYF. CDR3 nucleotides: TGCGCCAGCAGCTTGACAGGGGGCGAGGAGACCCAGTACTTC.

The chain recombines TRBV7-2 with TRBJ2-1, with 7 bases matching TRBD1. The CDR3 extends over 12 amino acids. The V gene's germline CDR1 is SGHTA and CDR2 FQGNSA. The V gene end was trimmed by 5 bases and the J gene end by 12 bases; junction bases not matched to a gene: 7. Here the CDR3 DNA reads TGTGCCAGCAGCGTAACCGGGACAGCGCAGTTCTTC. Encoded protein: CASSVTGTAQFF.

The chain couples TRBV5-5 to TRBJ2-1, with TRBD2 matching over 14 bases. Germline V gives CDR1 SGHKS, CDR2 YYEKEE (reference sequence). This CDR3 has 18 residues. Trimming took 6 bases from V and 4 from J; bases not matched to a gene: 12. The CDR3, as DNA: TGTGCCAGCAACCGGGTAATCGGGACTAGCGGGAGATACAATGAGCAGTTCTTC. As protein: CASNRVIGTSGRYNEQFF.